This record covers a single TCR beta chain. This sample is part of a study of blood T cell repertoires in COVID-19. As for the study in general: The analysed material was cDNA or gDNA that came from T cells, B-cell-depleted T cells, or PBMCs.

CDR1 and CDR2 (germline): SEHNR, FQNEAQ (reference sequence). Trimming took off 5 bases at V and 4 bases at J, with 6 bases between the two ends. The CDR3 has 12 residues. In the original analysis: How many nucleated cells were present was estimated from reference gene primer amplification. Clones were read by immunoSEQ multiplex PCR, and TCRdb kept only the in-frame ones, dropping some. V and J calls plus clone size are reproduced from that table; the DNA served to infer D and trimming. The sample lists 60,000 or so clones; about 85% were seen once. J is TRBJ1-5 and V is TRBV7-9; D is ambiguous. The material sequenced was peripheral blood. The clonotype was recovered from an elderly woman with acute or convalescent COVID-19. The CDR3 spells CASSRGNQPQHF. The CDR3 nucleotides are TGTGCCAGCAGCCGAGGAAATCAGCCCCAGCATTTT. Variable domain in full (rest from reference TRBV7-9 and TRBJ1-5): DTGVSQNPRHKITKRGQNVTFRCDPISEHNRLYWYRQTLGQGPEFLTYFQNEAQLEKSRLLSDRFSAERPKGSFSTLEIQRTEQGDSAMYLCASSRGNQPQHFGDGTRLSIL.